A single sample gave rise to the 12 T cell receptor beta chains below, sequenced in a study of blood T cell repertoires in COVID-19. Profiled with immunoSEQ multiplex PCR; TCRdb holds only in-frame clones, not every one. This table holds 95,000 to 150,000 clones, more than 75% found once. The material sequenced was peripheral blood. The source of these receptors is a woman aged 65 to 85 with acute or convalescent COVID-19.

This clone has only one observation. The V gene is TRBV19, the J gene TRBJ2-2, with 7 bases fitting TRBD1. The CDR3 spans 14 residues. V trimming: 9 bases; J trimming: 0 bases; junction bases outside the gene matches: 4. Germline lookup yields CDR1 LNHDA and CDR2 SQIVND (reference sequence). The chain's CDR3 is CASQTGANTGELFF. Written as DNA, the CDR3 is TGTGCCAGCCAAACAGGGGCGAACACCGGGGAGCTGTTTTTT.

V usage is TRBV11-2 and J usage is TRBJ2-1, with 15 nucleotides matching TRBD2. The V segment lost 0 bases and the J segment 6 bases; nucleotides outside the gene matches: 3. Germline V gene sequence: CDR1 SGHAT, CDR2 FQNNGV. The CDR3 consists of 17 residues. As DNA, the CDR3 is TGTGCCAGCAGCTTAGAGCTGGGACTAGCGGGGGGCAATGAGCAGTTCTTC. This codes for CASSLELGLAGGNEQFF.

The V gene is TRBV7-2, the J gene TRBJ2-5; weak D call: TRBD2 (6 bases). There are 15 residues in the CDR3. V was clipped by 5 bases and J by 4 bases, with 17 bases between them. The germline V gene encodes CDR1 SGHTA and CDR2 FQGNSA. CDR3 amino acids: CASSPRRWRGETQYF. CDR3 nucleotide sequence: TGTGCCAGCAGCCCACGGCGGTGGCGGGGAGAGACCCAGTACTTC.

The V call is TRBV5-1, the J call TRBJ1-1; D gene uncertain. V lost 2 bases to trimming and J lost 3 bases, with 8 bases between them. In germline, CDR1 is SGHRS, CDR2 YFSETQ. This CDR3 region has 13 residues. In DNA form, the CDR3 reads TGCGCCAGCAGCTTCGGTATGGACACTGAAGCTTTCTTT. Its protein product is CASSFGMDTEAFF.

The V and J genes are TRBV14 and TRBJ2-4; D unclear. Germline V gene data show CDR1 as SGHDN and CDR2 as FVKESK. The CDR3 spans 16 residues. V shed 4 bases and J shed 0 bases, with 13 bases lying between them. CDR3 DNA: TGTGCCAGCAGCCCCCCATCAGGCGTAGCCAAAAACATTCAGTACTTC. Residues: CASSPPSGVAKNIQYF.

This chain uses TRBV6-5 with TRBJ1-2; TRBD1 matches at 7 bases. After removal of 6 bases from V and 5 bases from J, the junction contained 9 bases not matched to a gene. This CDR3 is built from 14 residues. CDR1 MNHEY and CDR2 SVGAGI come from the germline V gene. The CDR3: CASRNRGPRYGYTF. CDR3 bases: TGTGCCAGCAGGAACAGGGGTCCGAGGTATGGCTACACCTTC.

This chain joins TRBV11-2 and TRBJ1-3; D is perhaps TRBD1 (5 bases). This CDR3 is 15 amino acids long. Trimming removed 7 bases from V and 0 bases from J, with 13 bases in between. Germline CDR1 and CDR2: SGHAT and FQNNGV. Here the CDR3 reads CASTGGNPSGNTIYF. The DNA for the CDR3 is TGTGCCAGCACGGGGGGGAATCCCTCTGGAAACACCATATATTTT.

V is TRBV20-1 and J is TRBJ2-7; weak D call: TRBD1 (5 bases). V was trimmed by 3 bases and J by 5 bases, leaving 14 bases between them. Germline values: CDR1 DFQATT, CDR2 SNEGSKA (reference sequence). This CDR3 has 13 amino acids. The CDR3 nucleotides are TGCAGTGCTAGTAGGCAGGGAAGTAACGAGCAGTACTTC. This codes for CSASRQGSNEQYF.

This clone was seen a handful of times. This chain joins TRBV6-6 and TRBJ2-6; no firm D call. Trimming removed 2 bases from V and 2 bases from J, with 10 bases in between. CDR3 length equals 16 residues. Germline CDR1 is MNHNY and CDR2 is SVGAGI (reference sequence). As DNA, the CDR3 is TGTGCCAGCAGTTACAGCAGGTCTACTGGGGCCAACGTCCTGACTTTC. This codes for CASSYSRSTGANVLTF.

This chain connects TRBV5-4 to TRBJ2-7, with D uncertain. The V and J ends lost 2 bases and 2 bases respectively, with 11 bases between them. The V gene's germline CDR1 is SGHNT and CDR2 YYREEE (reference sequence). This CDR3 has 14 amino acids. The CDR3 here is CASSFRQGTYEQYF. The CDR3 DNA reads TGTGCCAGCAGCTTTCGACAAGGAACCTACGAGCAGTACTTC. Full variable domain (missing parts from reference TRBV5-4 and TRBJ2-7): ETGVTQSPTHLIKTRGQQVTLRCSSQSGHNTVSWYQQALGQGPQFIFQYYREEENGRGNFPPRFSGLQFPNYSSELNVNALELDDSALYLCASSFRQGTYEQYFGPGTRLTVT.

CDR3 in DNA: TGTGCCAGCAGCTTCGGACAAGGGCCTGGAAACACCATATATTTT. Translated, it gives CASSFGQGPGNTIYF. The V and J genes are TRBV7-8 and TRBJ1-3, with D maybe TRBD1 (5 bases). This CDR3 spans 15 amino acids. Germline CDR1 is SGHVS and CDR2 is FQNEAQ. Trimming stripped 3 bases from V and 2 bases from J, with 11 bases between.

This sequence joins TRBV19 and TRBJ1-2; D possibly corresponds to TRBD1 (5 bases). The V end was cut by 7 bases, the J end by 3 bases, with 15 bases between. The CDR3 loop spans 14 amino acids. Germline-derived CDR1 and CDR2 are LNHDA and SQIVND (reference sequence). CDR3 coding DNA: TGTGCCAGTACTGTCGGGGGTCAGTACTATGGCTACACCTTC. Translation gives CASTVGGQYYGYTF.